The text below deals with one T cell receptor beta chain. The antigen is unknown. In germline, CDR1 is MGHRA, CDR2 YSYEKL. J was trimmed by 0 bases and V by 4 bases; bases with no gene match: 5. This CDR3 region has 17 residues. Time point: pretreatment peripheral blood. Clones were sequenced by immunoSEQ multiplex PCR, and TCRdb holds only the in-frame ones, with some missing. The profile covers 70,000 or so clones, with 85% to 90% appearing a single time and 4.5% taken by the ten largest. This sample was taken from a study of PD-L1 blockade in urothelial cancer. Study-level information: The authors examined blood 3 weeks (second dose) and 6 weeks after treatment start. Counts from blood samples showed a median of approximately 150,000 T cells. General observations from the study: Lower than median blood TCR clonality before treatment predicted better survival.

This receptor was obtained from an older man with urothelial cancer. The chain employs TRBV4-1 and TRBJ2-3; 12 bases line up with TRBD2. The sample here was PBMCs, taken around atezolizumab (anti-PD-L1) treatment. CDR3 in DNA: TGCGCCAGCAGCCCACCAGGGACTAGCGGGAGCACAGATACGCAGTATTTT. It is translated as CASSPPGTSGSTDTQYF.